What follows are 26 T cell receptor beta chains derived from one specimen sequenced in a study of neurological immune-mediated disorders. TCRdb re-called the 5' RACE reads through MiXCR, storing one row per CDR3 protein. The sample lists some 76,000 distinct CDR3 sequences, 2.5% to 4% occurring once. Sequenced sample: PBMCs. Source of these receptors: a woman between 50 and 59 years old with multiple sclerosis.

This clonotype was found many times. The gene calls are TRBV27 and TRBJ2-3; 9 nucleotides match TRBD2. V gave up 5 bases and J gave up 2 bases; unmatched junction bases: 8. This CDR3 spans 16 amino acids. Germline V gene lookup returns CDR1 MNHEY and CDR2 SMNVEV (reference sequence). The CDR3 sequence: CASSPIAGEDTDTQYF. The DNA for the CDR3 is TGTGCCAGCAGTCCCATAGCGGGGGAGGACACAGATACGCAGTATTTT.

This clonotype has a count of ten or more. V and J are TRBV24-1 and TRBJ2-1, with D perhaps matching TRBD1 (6 bases). The CDR3 contains 15 residues. Per the germline V gene, CDR1 is KGHDR and CDR2 is SFDVKD. V dropped 3 bases and J dropped 4 bases, with 12 bases sitting between them. CDR3 sequence reads: CATSDGPGQYNEQFF. CDR3 nucleotide sequence: TGTGCCACCAGTGATGGCCCCGGACAGTACAATGAGCAGTTCTTC.

Ten or more counts support this clonotype. The V and J genes are TRBV29-1 and TRBJ2-3, with a weak D call TRBD1 (5 bases). This CDR3 region has 12 residues. Germline V gives CDR1 SQVTM, CDR2 ANQGSEA. V was trimmed by 7 bases and J by 5 bases, leaving 13 bases between them. The CDR3 here is CSDQQGKDTQYF. As DNA, the CDR3 is TGCAGCGACCAGCAGGGAAAAGATACGCAGTATTTT.

This clonotype was observed many times. This chain uses TRBV20-1 with TRBJ2-5; D might be TRBD1 (6 bases). The germline V gene encodes CDR1 DFQATT and CDR2 SNEGSKA (reference sequence). The V end lost 5 bases, the J end lost 4 bases, and 17 bases lay between the germline ends. The CDR3 loop spans 14 amino acids. The CDR3 here is CSAPQILGGETQYF. DNA of the CDR3: TGCAGTGCTCCCCAGATTTTAGGGGGAGAGACCCAGTACTTC.

The sample holds many counts of this clonotype. This CDR3 reads CASSSRTGPPHF. Here the CDR3 DNA reads TGTGCCAGCAGCTCCAGGACAGGCCCGCCGCATTTT. The V call is TRBV6-5, the J call TRBJ1-5; TRBD1 agrees at 7 bases. This CDR3 region has 12 residues. CDR1 is MNHEY, CDR2 SVGAGI, per germline. Trimming removed 6 bases from V and 15 bases from J; junction bases left unmatched: 11.

This clonotype has at least ten counts. The V gene is TRBV6-2 or TRBV6-3, the J gene TRBJ1-5, with D possibly being TRBD1 (6 bases). The CDR3 covers 13 residues. Looked up from germline, CDR1 is MNHEY and CDR2 is SVGEGT. Trimming removed 6 bases at V and 0 bases at J, with 6 bases between. This chain's CDR3 is CASRQGSNQPQHF. The CDR3 bases are TGTGCCAGCAGACAGGGTAGCAATCAGCCCCAGCATTTT.

This clonotype appeared many times. The V call is TRBV12-3 or TRBV12-4, the J call TRBJ1-5; D unclear. This CDR3 region has 15 residues. Trimming took 2 bases from V and 0 from J, leaving 8 bases between them. The CDR3 loop reads CASSLRSHSNQPQHF. CDR3 nucleotide sequence: TGTGCCAGCAGTTTAAGGTCTCATAGCAATCAGCCCCAGCATTTT.

This clonotype was seen repeatedly, ten times or more. The rearrangement uses TRBV6-2 or TRBV6-3 and TRBJ1-1; D not resolved. CDR1 and CDR2 (germline): MNHEY, SVGEGT. Trimming removed 2 bases at V and 1 base at J, with 14 bases between. The CDR3 spans 16 residues. CDR3 in amino acids: CASSYSPERPNTEAFF. The CDR3 DNA is TGTGCCAGCAGTTACAGCCCAGAAAGACCGAACACTGAAGCTTTCTTT.

This clonotype was detected many times. The V call is TRBV5-6, the J call TRBJ1-5; D uncertain. V shed 0 bases and J shed 7 bases, with 11 bases lying between them. Germline CDR1 is SGHDT and CDR2 is YYEEEE. The CDR3 spans 14 residues. The CDR3 sequence: CASSLVGVGQPQHF. The CDR3 DNA reads TGTGCCAGCAGCTTGGTCGGGGTAGGCCAGCCCCAGCATTTT. The variable domain in full, completed from reference TRBV5-6 and TRBJ1-5, reads DAGVTQSPTHLIKTRGQQVTLRCSPKSGHDTVSWYQQALGQGPQFIFQYYEEEERQRGNFPDRFSGHQFPNYSSELNVNALLLGDSALYLCASSLVGVGQPQHFGDGTRLSIL.

In its sample, this clonotype was seen many times. The rearrangement links TRBV29-1 to TRBJ2-5; D gene unclear. Trimming removed 4 bases from V and 2 bases from J, with 5 bases in between. Germline V CDR1 and CDR2: SQVTM, ANQGSEA. CDR3 length: 11 residues. The CDR3 sequence is CSVARQETQYF. The CDR3 DNA reads TGCAGCGTTGCCCGTCAAGAGACCCAGTACTTC.

This clonotype occurred many times. DNA of the CDR3: TGCGCCAGCAGCAGGGGTGGCGGTAGCTCCTACAATGAGCAGTTCTTC. It encodes CASSRGGGSSYNEQFF. The V gene is TRBV5-1, the J gene TRBJ2-1; D may be TRBD1 (5 bases). The V end lost 4 bases, the J end lost 0 bases, and 14 bases lay between the germline ends. CDR3 length equals 16 residues. The germline V gene has CDR1 SGHRS and CDR2 YFSETQ.

This clonotype was recorded many times. CDR3 bases: TGTGCCAGCAGCTCGGGACTAGCGGGCGGGGAGCTGTTTTTT. Protein: CASSSGLAGGELFF. The chain carries TRBV7-9 and TRBJ2-2; 12 bases agree with TRBD2. CDR1 is SEHNR, CDR2 FQNEAQ, per germline (reference sequence). This CDR3 has 14 residues. The ends lost 4 bases at V and 7 bases at J; junction bases unmatched: 1.

This clonotype was recorded many times. The rearrangement joins TRBV6-2 or TRBV6-3 to TRBJ1-5, with TRBD1 matching over 8 bases. The CDR3 has 14 amino acids. CDR1 and CDR2 from the germline V gene are MNHEY and SVGEGT. The V gene end was trimmed by 7 bases and the J gene end by 3 bases; junction bases not matched to a gene: 5. The CDR3, as DNA: TGTGCCAGCAAGGAGACAGGGGACAATCAGCCCCAGCATTTT. Translated, it gives CASKETGDNQPQHF.

This clonotype was seen ten or more times. The CDR3 nucleotides are TGTGCCAGCAGCACCGGACTAGCCAATGCAGATACGCAGTATTTT. It is translated as CASSTGLANADTQYF. The gene calls are TRBV5-6 and TRBJ2-3; TRBD2 matches 8 bases. Germline loops: CDR1 SGHDT, CDR2 YYEEEE. The CDR3 runs 15 residues. Trimming took 4 bases from V and 4 from J; bases not matched to a gene: 8.

This clonotype was recorded many times. The rearrangement uses TRBV10-3 and TRBJ2-3; 7 bases are a match to TRBD2. Per germline, CDR1 ENHRY and CDR2 SYGVKD. V lost 8 bases and J lost 3; bases outside the gene matches: 5. This CDR3 contains 13 residues. In DNA form, the CDR3 reads TGTGCCATCGGGGGGGAAGGGACAGATACGCAGTATTTT. Its protein product is CAIGGEGTDTQYF.

This clonotype was counted many times. The chain carries TRBV9 and TRBJ2-3; D gene ambiguous. This CDR3 spans 14 amino acids. Trimming left V 3 bases short and J 1 base short, with 9 bases between. Germline CDR1 reads SGDLS; CDR2 reads YYNGEE. The CDR3 coding sequence is TGTGCCAGCAGCGACCCTCGGCGCACAGATACGCAGTATTTT. Translating gives CASSDPRRTDTQYF. The full variable domain, rest sourced from reference TRBV9 and TRBJ2-3, is DSGVTQTPKHLITATGQRVTLRCSPRSGDLSVYWYQQSLDQGLQFLIQYYNGEERAKGNILERFSAQQFPDLHSELNLSSLELGDSALYFCASSDPRRTDTQYFGPGTRLTVL.

This clonotype was observed at least ten times. This chain joins TRBV25-1 and TRBJ2-5; D gene uncertain. The CDR3 runs to 10 residues. Germline V gene lookup returns CDR1 MGHDK and CDR2 SYGVNS. CDR3 DNA: TGTGTCCTGAATTGGGAGACCCAGTACTTC. Its translation: CVLNWETQYF.

This clonotype was seen many times. The gene calls are TRBV7-9 and TRBJ1-2; tentatively, D is TRBD1 (5 bases). The CDR3 spans 14 residues. Trimming took 0 bases from V and 0 from J, leaving 5 bases between them. The germline gives CDR1 SEHNR, CDR2 FQNEAQ (reference sequence). CDR3 amino acids: CASSLATANYGYTF. The CDR3 DNA reads as TGTGCCAGCAGCTTAGCGACAGCTAACTATGGCTACACCTTC.

This clonotype was counted ten times or more. The gene calls are TRBV6-2 or TRBV6-3 and TRBJ2-2, with TRBD2 matching 7 bases. This CDR3 spans 16 amino acids. The ends lost 2 bases at V and 4 bases at J; junction bases unmatched: 7. Germline V lookup: CDR1 MNHEY, CDR2 SVGEGT. The CDR3 is CASSYRAGVGTGELFF. For the CDR3, the DNA is TGTGCCAGCAGTTACCGGGCGGGGGTCGGCACCGGGGAGCTGTTTTTT.

This clonotype appeared many times. Here the CDR3 reads CATSAFGGTTGELFF. CDR3 nucleotides: TGTGCCACCAGTGCTTTTGGGGGGACCACCGGGGAGCTGTTTTTT. The V and J genes are TRBV24-1 and TRBJ2-2; TRBD2 might be the D (6 bases). V lost 5 bases to trimming and J lost 4 bases, with 13 bases between them. CDR3 length: 15 amino acids. Germline V CDR1 and CDR2: KGHDR, SFDVKD.

This clonotype was seen ten or more times. This sequence joins TRBV7-8 and TRBJ2-2; TRBD2 matches at 10 bases. The V segment lost 5 bases and the J segment 5 bases; nucleotides outside the gene matches: 8. This CDR3 is built from 16 residues. Germline V gives CDR1 SGHVS, CDR2 FQNEAQ. DNA of the CDR3: TGTGCCAGCAGCCGACACAGCGGGAGGGATACCGGGGAGCTGTTTTTT. Amino acids: CASSRHSGRDTGELFF.

This clonotype was recorded many times. The V call is TRBV6-5, the J call TRBJ2-1; 14 nucleotides align to TRBD2. V shed 5 bases and J 2 bases; nucleotides not matched to a gene: 8. The CDR3 totals 18 residues. Germline CDR1 and CDR2: MNHEY and SVGAGI. This chain's CDR3 is CASSGTRGLAGAYNEQFF. In DNA, the CDR3 is TGTGCCAGCAGTGGTACCCGGGGACTAGCGGGAGCCTACAATGAGCAGTTCTTC.

This clonotype has a count of ten or more. J is TRBJ2-5 and V is TRBV5-1; 7 bases align to TRBD2. V lost 5 bases to trimming and J lost 5 bases; unmatched junction nucleotides: 6. The CDR3 consists of 13 residues. Per germline, CDR1 SGHRS and CDR2 YFSETQ. The CDR3 region has the DNA TGCGCCAGCAGTAACGCGGGAGCGGAGACCCAGTACTTC. Protein product: CASSNAGAETQYF.

This clonotype was seen at least ten times. The chain carries TRBV20-1 and TRBJ1-5; 8 nucleotides align to TRBD1. Germline V gene lookup returns CDR1 DFQATT and CDR2 SNEGSKA (reference sequence). V shed 3 bases, J shed 3 bases, and the junction held 10 bases outside the gene matches. The CDR3 loop spans 16 amino acids. In DNA form, the CDR3 reads TGCAGTGCTAGGTCGACAGGGGTGCGGGTCAATCAGCCCCAGCATTTT. This codes for CSARSTGVRVNQPQHF.

The sample holds a few counts of this clonotype. A read error may account for a junction end that differs from germline. This chain uses TRBV10-3 with TRBJ1-6, with D possibly TRBD1 on 5 matching bases. The germline V gene has CDR1 ENHRY and CDR2 SYGVKD. The length of the CDR3 is 15 residues. The CDR3 DNA follows: TGTGCCATCAGAAGTCCCACAGGCTACAATTCAACCCTCAACTTT. As protein: CAIRSPTGYNSTLNF.

This clonotype was seen at least ten times. CDR3 coding DNA: TGCAGTGCTAGGGGTGCTACGGGAGGGCCTTTGGATGAGCAGTTCTTC. Residues: CSARGATGGPLDEQFF. The chain recombines TRBV20-1 with TRBJ2-1, with 8 bases matching TRBD2. Trimming at V came to 3 bases and at J to 8 bases, leaving 15 bases not matched to a gene. Per the germline V gene, CDR1 is DFQATT and CDR2 is SNEGSKA (reference sequence). This CDR3 has 16 amino acids.